One T cell receptor (beta chain) is described in this entry. No antigen is known for it. No per-base quality is available; no much larger clone lies one base away. From the cysteine up to the phenylalanine, the CDR3 has a length of 16 residues. Only the CDR3 DNA is retained, 48 bases long and in frame from the first base. V drops 1 base and J drops 0 bases, leaving 14 bases in between. The germline V gene encodes CDR1 SGHDT and CDR2 YYEEEE. This entry is derived from a study of blood T cell repertoires in COVID-19 (dated by TCRdb to the early 2020s). Background for the entire study: Collaborator samples came from the United States, Italy and Spain and covered acute and convalescent phases of COVID-19. The prospective study material was composed of cDNA or gDNA derived from T cells, B-cell-depleted T cells, or PBMCs. The dataset comprised deeply sampled blood TCRbeta repertoires from subjects exposed to, actively infected with, or recovered from COVID-19. The repertoires were released in a freely available public database meant as a resource for research on the immune response to SARS-CoV-2. Samples came from the ongoing ImmuneRACE study (first 160 participants) plus 1,254 subjects from 6 global collaborators. A de-identified subject ID, COVID-19 status, age in years and sex were almost always included in the sample metadata. HLA class I and class II types, where available, came from metadata supplied by the sample provider rather than from assay-based typing.

TCRbeta CDR3 regions were amplified from genomic DNA by means of the immunoSEQ Assay, a bias-controlled multiplex PCR. The study's processing was this. Within the assay, amplification of reference gene primers was used to estimate how many nucleated cells each sample contained. Sequence reads were collapsed and filtered to measure the absolute abundance of every unique TCRbeta CDR3 rearrangement. For each sample, productive Simpson clonality was calculated by taking the square root of Simpson's diversity index across productive rearrangements. TCRdb carries this immuneACCESS record with in-frame sequences only. Its versions omit some clonotypes, under half of them owing to an unresolved V gene in the studies checked, with the rest unexplained. V, J and clone size were drawn from that table, and D and trimming were deduced from the DNA. The sample contains 200,000 to 300,000 clones, approximately 82% of them found a single time. Of the sample, approximately 2.4% is held by the ten largest clones.

Samples from volunteer blood donors who had recovered from COVID-19 were contributed by a second Seattle source. Whole blood was collected in K2EDTA tubes by collaborating institutions according to the institutions' own protocols. For TCRbeta analysis, collaborators shipped samples as frozen whole blood, isolated PBMCs, or DNA extracted from either of those sample types. The study at large found these results: The quantity of clinical and demographic metadata differed by source and by participant and was supplied without curation.

Sequencing was done on a sample of peripheral blood. This sequence uses TRBV5-6 and TRBJ2-7; possibly the D gene is TRBD1, per 5 matching bases. The sequence was obtained from a man aged 40-49 years who had recovered from COVID-19. The CDR3 protein sequence reads: CASSLLVGLNSYEQYF. The DNA sequence is given as TGTGCCAGCAGCTTGTTGGTGGGGCTAAACTCCTACGAGCAGTACTTC.